Included here is one T cell receptor beta chain sequence, with context. This entry is derived from a study of blood T cell repertoires in COVID-19. As originally analysed: Scientists estimated how many nucleated cells there were by amplifying reference gene primers. Produced via immunoSEQ multiplex PCR; TCRdb's table is partial and in-frame only. The V and J calls and the clone size are those of that table, but D and trimming were determined from the DNA. The sample includes fewer than 250,000 clones, about 87% seen only once; the top ten take approximately 1.7%. The CDR3 is made up of 14 amino acids. The V gene's germline CDR1 is SGHTA and CDR2 FQGNSA. V was clipped by 7 bases and J by 1 base, with 10 bases between them.

The source of this sequence is a man between 65 and 85 years old with acute or convalescent COVID-19. Sequenced input: peripheral blood. The chain uses TRBV7-2 and TRBJ2-2, with D possibly TRBD2 on 6 matching bases. The CDR3 DNA reads TGTGCCAGCACCCATAGCGGGAACACCGGGGAGCTGTTTTTT. Translation: CASTHSGNTGELFF.